The T cell receptor (beta chain) described here comes from a study of cytomegalovirus exposure and HLA in healthy donors. PCR involved 60 Vbeta and 13 Jbeta primers. TCRdb's copy holds only in-frame clones and misses some; the assay was immunoSEQ multiplex PCR. The sample lists approximately 140,000 clones; 83% were seen once. Germline CDR1 reads MNHNY; CDR2 reads SVGAGI (reference sequence). The ends lost 0 bases at V and 7 bases at J; junction bases unmatched: 7. The CDR3 is 16 amino acids. The chain uses TRBV6-6 and TRBJ2-1; 9 positions agree with TRBD2. This TCR was sampled from a girl aged 2-10 years in good health and CMV-seronegative. Sample: PBMCs. The DNA of the CDR3 is TGTGCCAGCAGTTACTCGGCTAGCGGGACTGATAATGAGCAGTTCTTC. Its translation: CASSYSASGTDNEQFF.